This T cell receptor (beta chain) was sequenced in a study of T cells in Graves' hyperthyroidism and ophthalmopathy. Study as a whole: The authors collected peripheral blood at initial diagnosis, before any treatment. Study-level findings and limits: Ophthalmopathy onset followed model prediction by a median about 6.5 months.

Germline loops: CDR1 SGHKS, CDR2 YYEKEE (reference sequence). This CDR3 contains 16 residues. Between the trimmed V and J ends, which lost 2 bases and 2 bases, there was a span of 16 bases. TCR beta CDR3 regions were amplified from RNA. When the TCR CDR3 underwent first-round RT-PCR, the HTBI primer set was used. MiXCR was run by TCRdb on the multiplex PCR reads, yielding one entry per CDR3 protein. The sample shows hundreds of thousands of distinct CDR3 sequences, roughly 21% of them seen only once. This clonotype was observed at least ten times. Antigen: not known. This TCR was sampled from a middle-aged man with Graves' ophthalmopathy. The chain employs TRBV5-5 and TRBJ2-5, with D perhaps TRBD1 or TRBD2 (5 bases each). Sequencing used blood. In DNA, the CDR3 is TGTGCCAGCAGCTTCTCAGGGACGATCTTACAAGAGACCCAGTACTTC. Amino acid sequence: CASSFSGTILQETQYF.